These T cell receptor beta chains were read from a single sample in a study of T cells expressing NK-cell markers. No DNA is given; TCRdb re-called the 5' RACE reads and lists each CDR3 protein once. The listing contains a few hundred thousand distinct CDR3 sequences. The sample taken for sequencing was blood T cells: a sorted CD56 or NKG2C T cell subset, CD4+ or CD8+ T cells, or bulk PBMC T cells (not recorded which). These receptors were taken from a man between 18 and 69 years old in good health. Both conserved end residues are part of each CDR3.

TRBV12-3/TRBV12-4	TRBJ1-3	CASSVEPRGHRNTIYF
TRBV15	TRBJ2-7	CATSSYYEQYF
TRBV5-5	TRBJ2-2	CASSFVTGARTGELFF
TRBV2	TRBJ2-7	CASSGRTPPYEQYF
TRBV30	TRBJ2-7	CAWSVTGFTEQYF
TRBV6-4	TRBJ2-3	CASSDSGRRTDTQYF
TRBV7-7	TRBJ2-5	CASSVGTGLQETQYF
TRBV7-9	TRBJ2-1	CASPFAHWDRASNEQFF
TRBV18	TRBJ2-2	CASSETATGELFF
TRBV11-2	TRBJ2-7	CASSEAGTGIYEQYF
TRBV18	TRBJ2-7	CASSPKTGGYEQYF
TRBV20-1	TRBJ2-5	CSANPGSGHRQETQYF
TRBV27	TRBJ1-4	CASRPSQVSNEKLFF
TRBV20-1	TRBJ2-1	CSAGSHSGGQYNEQFF
TRBV5-1	TRBJ2-3	CASSLGAGGLDTQYF
TRBV28	TRBJ2-5	CASSLSSWYQETQYF
TRBV6-1	TRBJ1-2	CASSNRGLVDGYTF
TRBV27	TRBJ1-4	CASSFGTGGGKLFF
TRBV29-1	TRBJ2-3	CGTEGVGRPSTDTQYF
TRBV4-2	TRBJ2-7	CASSHNQNRLGEQYF
TRBV7-6	TRBJ2-2	CASSLVRLAGGELFF
TRBV21-1	TRBJ2-1	CASSKEKGRTFTYNEQFF
TRBV29-1	TRBJ1-2	CSVVVRGDWNGYTF
TRBV7-3	TRBJ2-3	CASSTSILDTQYF
TRBV18	TRBJ1-1	CASSPTRGGGTEAFF
TRBV5-1	TRBJ2-7	CASSSTGRSKAKHYEQYF
TRBV9	TRBJ2-2	CASSVEAHLYTGELFF
TRBV14	TRBJ2-6	CASSQGGYSGANVLTF
TRBV4-2	TRBJ2-3	CASSRPEEDTQYF
TRBV27	TRBJ2-7	CASSLSGGALYEQYF
TRBV5-1	TRBJ1-1	CASSLRTGGRNTEAFF
TRBV5-1	TRBJ2-3	CASSRTGGAADTQYF
TRBV7-6	TRBJ1-1	CASSLGSVGDTEAFF
TRBV28	TRBJ1-5	CASRTGTGARNQPQHF
TRBV20-1	TRBJ2-4	CSGIQGDAVRNIQYF
TRBV4-1	TRBJ2-1	CASSQDGAHRGYNEQFF
TRBV6-5	TRBJ1-2	CASSYTDRGGNGYTF